These 9 T cell receptor beta chains were all obtained from the same sample, sequenced in a study of blood T cell repertoires in COVID-19. Assay used: immunoSEQ multiplex PCR; TCRdb lists only in-frame clones, some missing. The profile shows about 200,000 clones, over 80% of them singletons. The sequencing sample was made of peripheral blood. These receptors came from a man in his forties with acute or convalescent COVID-19.

The chain recombines TRBV7-2 with TRBJ2-7; TRBD2 matches at 8 bases. V gave up 1 base and J gave up 2 bases; unmatched junction bases: 4. This CDR3 has 15 amino acids. CDR1 is SGHTA and CDR2 is FQGNSA in the germline V gene. The CDR3 DNA reads TGTGCCAGCAGCTTAGGCAGCGGGAGTACCTACGAGCAGTACTTC. Its protein is CASSLGSGSTYEQYF.

This clone was seen a few times. The chain has TRBV7-3 and TRBJ2-7; 11 bases are shared with TRBD2. CDR3 length equals 14 residues. The V gene end was trimmed by 5 bases and the J gene end by 6 bases; junction bases not matched to a gene: 6. Germline V gives CDR1 SGHTA, CDR2 FQGTGA. CDR3 in DNA: TGTGCCAGCAGCCCGACTAGCGGGACCTTCGAGCAGTACTTC. Protein product: CASSPTSGTFEQYF. Supplemented by reference TRBV7-3 and TRBJ2-7, the full variable domain reads GAGVSQTPSNKVTEKGKYVELRCDPISGHTALYWYRQSLGQGPEFLIYFQGTGAADDSGLPNDRFFAVRPEGSVSTLKIQRTERGDSAVYLCASSPTSGTFEQYFGPGTRLTVT.

This clone was seen only a few times. J is TRBJ1-2 and V is TRBV28; unclear D gene. The germline CDR1 and CDR2 sequences are MDHEN and SYDVKM. CDR3 length equals 14 residues. Trimming shortened V by 1 base and J by 8 bases, and 14 bases separated the two germline ends. CDR3 sequence (DNA): TGTGCCAGCAGTTTATCCCCGCGACTCCCGGGCTACACCTTC. Its translation is CASSLSPRLPGYTF.

CDR3 protein: CAISTTSGARDEQYF. Here the CDR3 DNA reads TGTGCCATCAGTACTACTAGCGGAGCTAGGGACGAGCAGTACTTC. The J gene is TRBJ2-7, the V gene TRBV10-3, with 8 bases fitting TRBD2. J lost 5 bases, V lost 5 bases, and 11 bases had no gene match. CDR1 ENHRY and CDR2 SYGVKD come from the germline V gene. The length of the CDR3 is 15 residues.

The rearrangement uses TRBV5-4 and TRBJ2-5; the match to TRBD1 covers 8 bases. After removal of 4 bases from V and 5 bases from J, the junction contained 13 bases not matched to a gene. Per the germline V gene, CDR1 is SGHNT and CDR2 is YYREEE (reference sequence). The CDR3 is made up of 16 amino acids. The DNA of the CDR3 is TGTGCCAGCAGCCCCAATACAAGGACAGGGCTCGAGACCCAGTACTTC. Protein sequence: CASSPNTRTGLETQYF.

V gene TRBV5-1 combines with J gene TRBJ2-3, with 11 bases that match TRBD1. Germline CDR1 is SGHRS and CDR2 is YFSETQ. The CDR3 has 16 residues. V lost 0 bases and J lost 4; bases outside the gene matches: 4. Written as DNA, the CDR3 is TGCGCCAGCAGCTTGGGGACAGGGGGCGGATCAGATACGCAGTATTTT. This encodes CASSLGTGGGSDTQYF.

V and J are TRBV6-5 and TRBJ1-2; 8 bases line up with TRBD1. Germline CDR1 is MNHEY and CDR2 is SVGAGI. Trimming took 3 bases from V and 14 from J; bases not matched to a gene: 14. The CDR3 totals 14 residues. The chain's CDR3 is CASSYTSSRDRSTF. CDR3 in DNA: TGTGCCAGCAGTTATACATCATCCCGGGACAGGAGTACCTTC.

The chain is built from TRBV25-1 and TRBJ1-1; no clear D. Germline loops: CDR1 MGHDK, CDR2 SYGVNS. The CDR3 has 12 amino acids. Trimming took off 5 bases at V and 1 base at J, with 5 bases between the two ends. In nucleotides, the CDR3 is TGTGCCAGCAGTACAGCGAACACTGAAGCTTTCTTT. Its translation is CASSTANTEAFF.

J is TRBJ1-5 and V is TRBV27, with a weak D call TRBD1 (5 bases). Germline lookup yields CDR1 MNHEY and CDR2 SMNVEV (reference sequence). Trimming took off 5 bases at V and 9 bases at J, with 17 bases between the two ends. The CDR3 covers 14 residues. As DNA, the CDR3 is TGTGCCAGCAGTCTGCGGGACGGTCTATTGCCCCAGCATTTT. Protein sequence: CASSLRDGLLPQHF.